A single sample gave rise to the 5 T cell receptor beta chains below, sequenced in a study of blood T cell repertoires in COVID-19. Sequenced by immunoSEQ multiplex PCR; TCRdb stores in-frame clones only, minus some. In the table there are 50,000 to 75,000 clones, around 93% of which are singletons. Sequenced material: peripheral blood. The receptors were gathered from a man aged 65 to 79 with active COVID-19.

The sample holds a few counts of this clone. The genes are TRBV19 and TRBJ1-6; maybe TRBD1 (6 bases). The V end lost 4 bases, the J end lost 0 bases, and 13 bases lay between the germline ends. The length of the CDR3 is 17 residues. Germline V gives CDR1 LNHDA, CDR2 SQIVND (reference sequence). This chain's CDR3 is CASSTTQDSSYNSPLHF. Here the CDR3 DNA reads TGTGCCAGTAGTACCACCCAGGACAGCTCCTATAATTCACCCCTCCACTTT. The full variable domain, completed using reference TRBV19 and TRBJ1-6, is DGGITQSPKYLFRKEGQNVTLSCEQNLNHDAMYWYRQDPGQGLRLIYYSQIVNDFQKGDIAEGYSVSREKKESFPLTVTSAQKNPTAFYLCASSTTQDSSYNSPLHFGNGTRLTVT.

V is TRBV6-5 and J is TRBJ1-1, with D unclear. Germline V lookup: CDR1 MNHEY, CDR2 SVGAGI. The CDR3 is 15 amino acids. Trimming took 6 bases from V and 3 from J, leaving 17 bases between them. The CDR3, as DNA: TGTGCCAGCAGGTATACAGAGGGTTTGTACACTGAAGCTTTCTTT. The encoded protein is CASRYTEGLYTEAFF.

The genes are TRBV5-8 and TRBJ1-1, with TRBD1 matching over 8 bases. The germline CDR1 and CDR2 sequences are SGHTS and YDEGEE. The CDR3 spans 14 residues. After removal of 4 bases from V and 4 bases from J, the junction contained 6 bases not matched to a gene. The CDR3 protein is CASSVQGAITEAFF. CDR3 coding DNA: TGTGCCAGCAGCGTGCAGGGGGCGATCACTGAAGCTTTCTTT. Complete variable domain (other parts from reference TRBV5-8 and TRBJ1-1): EAGVTQSPTHLIKTRGQQATLRCSPISGHTSVYWYQQALGLGLQFLLWYDEGEERNRGNFPPRFSGRQFPNYSSELNVNALELEDSALYLCASSVQGAITEAFFGQGTRLTVV.

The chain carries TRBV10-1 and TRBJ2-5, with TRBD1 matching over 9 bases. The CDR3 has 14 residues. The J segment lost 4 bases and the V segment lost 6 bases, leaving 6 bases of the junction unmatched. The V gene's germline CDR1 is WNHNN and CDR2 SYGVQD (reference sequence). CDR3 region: CASRRDRDRETQYF. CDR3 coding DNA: TGCGCCAGCAGGCGGGACAGGGATCGAGAGACCCAGTACTTC.

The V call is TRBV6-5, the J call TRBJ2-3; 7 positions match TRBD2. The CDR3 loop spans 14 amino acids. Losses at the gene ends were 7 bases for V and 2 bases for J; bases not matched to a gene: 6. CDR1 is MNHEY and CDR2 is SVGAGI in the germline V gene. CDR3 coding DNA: TGTGCCAGCATCTTGAGCGGGGTCACAGATACGCAGTATTTT. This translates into CASILSGVTDTQYF.